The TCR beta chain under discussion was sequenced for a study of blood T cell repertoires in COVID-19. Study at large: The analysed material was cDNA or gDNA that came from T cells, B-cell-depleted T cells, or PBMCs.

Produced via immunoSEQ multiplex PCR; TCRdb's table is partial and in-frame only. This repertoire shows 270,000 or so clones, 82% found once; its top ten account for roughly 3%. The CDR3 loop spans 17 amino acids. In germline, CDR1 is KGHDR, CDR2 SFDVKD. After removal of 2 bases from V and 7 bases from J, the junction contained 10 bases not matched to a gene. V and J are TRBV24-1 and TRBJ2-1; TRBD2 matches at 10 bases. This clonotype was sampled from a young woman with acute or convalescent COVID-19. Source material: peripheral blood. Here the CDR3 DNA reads TGTGCCACCAGTGATTCGACCGGGACTAGCGTCGTAAATGAGCAGTTCTTC. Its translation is CATSDSTGTSVVNEQFF.